The 20 T cell receptor beta chains below come from one sample, sequenced in a study of OX40 agonist ivuxolimab in advanced cancers. The protocol was immunoSEQ multiplex PCR, while the TCRdb copy is restricted to in-frame clones and leaves out a portion. The table has about 84,000 clones, roughly 82% seen once. The material sequenced was CD4+ or CD8+ T cells sorted from blood, taken in a trial of the OX40 agonist ivuxolimab. These receptors were obtained from an adult with an advanced solid tumor such as melanoma, head and neck, liver or kidney cancer.

This sequence joins TRBV4-3 and TRBJ1-2; TRBD1 aligns across 7 bases. The germline V gene has CDR1 LGHNA and CDR2 YSLEER. There are 15 residues in the CDR3. V lost 1 base and J lost 5; bases outside the gene matches: 7. In DNA form, the CDR3 reads TGCGCCAGCAGCCAAGTCTCAGGGGGGAGGTATGGCTACACCTTC. Translating gives CASSQVSGGRYGYTF.

The chain carries TRBV16 and TRBJ1-2; D is unclear. CDR1 is KGHSY and CDR2 is FQNENV in the germline V gene. The V gene lost 0 bases and the J gene lost 0 bases, with 5 bases spanning the gap. The CDR3 is made up of 14 amino acids. The CDR3 bases are TGTGCCAGCAGCCAATCGCAAGCTAACTATGGCTACACCTTC. It translates to CASSQSQANYGYTF.

The chain uses TRBV30 and TRBJ2-7; unclear D gene. Trimming took off 0 bases at V and 0 bases at J, with 9 bases between the two ends. Looked up from germline, CDR1 is GTSNPN and CDR2 is SVGIG (reference sequence). The CDR3 is 14 residues long. The CDR3 DNA sequence: TGTGCCTGGAGTGTACTCGAGAGCTCCTACGAGCAGTACTTC. It is translated as CAWSVLESSYEQYF.

The chain recombines TRBV19 with TRBJ1-5; 8 bases line up with TRBD1. This CDR3 is built from 16 residues. Per the germline V gene, CDR1 is LNHDA and CDR2 is SQIVND (reference sequence). Trimming removed 5 bases from V and 10 bases from J; junction bases left unmatched: 16. The CDR3 region is CASSGRTGFWGDPQHF. The CDR3 nucleotides read TGTGCCAGTAGTGGCAGGACAGGGTTTTGGGGGGACCCCCAGCATTTT.

V usage is TRBV9 and J usage is TRBJ2-3, with D unclear. Trimming left V 3 bases short and J 6 bases short, with 8 bases between. CDR1 is SGDLS and CDR2 is YYNGEE in the germline V gene. The CDR3 spans 12 residues. CDR3 sequence: CASSALTDTQYF. DNA of the CDR3: TGTGCCAGCAGCGCCTTGACGGATACGCAGTATTTT.

V gene TRBV28 combines with J gene TRBJ1-6, with TRBD1 identical over 7 bases. CDR1 and CDR2 from the germline V gene are MDHEN and SYDVKM. The CDR3 contains 14 residues. The junction had 8 bases not matched to a gene; V was cut back by 8 bases and J by 7 bases. CDR3 sequence (DNA): TGTGCCAGCGGCCCAGGGGGGGGGAATTCACCCCTCCACTTT. Its translation: CASGPGGGNSPLHF.

The rearrangement joins TRBV4-2 to TRBJ2-3, with TRBD1 matching 7 bases. This CDR3 comprises 16 residues. CDR1 is LGHNA, CDR2 YNFKEQ, per germline. V gave up 5 bases and J gave up 1 base; unmatched junction bases: 9. CDR3 residues: CASSYRQGKGTDTQYF. The CDR3 region has the DNA TGTGCCAGCAGCTACCGACAGGGCAAGGGCACAGATACGCAGTATTTT.

This clone has only one observation. The rearrangement links TRBV27 to TRBJ2-2, with 9 bases identical to TRBD1. The germline V gene has CDR1 MNHEY and CDR2 SMNVEV (reference sequence). This CDR3 has 14 amino acids. V lost 6 bases, J lost 6 bases, and 5 bases stayed unmatched. CDR3 in amino acids: CASRPRQGAGELFF. The DNA of the CDR3 is TGTGCCAGCAGGCCGCGACAGGGGGCCGGGGAGCTGTTTTTT.

V gene TRBV2 combines with J gene TRBJ1-5; D unclear. The CDR3 loop spans 12 amino acids. Germline V lookup: CDR1 SNHLY, CDR2 FYNNEI. V was shortened by 8 bases and J by 0 bases, with 5 bases between the two germline ends. The CDR3 is CASCISNQPQHF. CDR3 coding DNA: TGTGCCAGCTGTATTAGCAATCAGCCCCAGCATTTT.

V is TRBV6-1 and J is TRBJ1-6; D ambiguous. This CDR3 comprises 14 residues. Looked up from germline, CDR1 is MNHNS and CDR2 is SASEGT. Trimming stripped 7 bases from V and 0 bases from J, with 7 bases between. The CDR3 region has the DNA TGTGCCAGCACCGGGAGCTCCTATAATTCACCCCTCCACTTT. It specifies CASTGSSYNSPLHF.

J is TRBJ1-6 and V is TRBV5-6; D is ambiguous. Trimming stripped 0 bases from V and 7 bases from J, with 11 bases between. The CDR3 has 15 amino acids. Germline CDR1 is SGHDT and CDR2 is YYEEEE. CDR3 sequence (DNA): TGTGCCAGCAGCTTGGTGCCGGGCACGAATTCACCCCTCCACTTT. Encoded protein: CASSLVPGTNSPLHF.

The CDR3 nucleotides are TGTGCCTGGAGTGTAAGCCAAGAGACCCAGTACTTC. It is translated as CAWSVSQETQYF. This sequence joins TRBV30 and TRBJ2-5; D unclear. Deletions cut 0 bases from V and 1 base from J, with 3 bases between. The CDR3 consists of 12 residues. In germline, CDR1 is GTSNPN, CDR2 SVGIG (reference sequence). Full variable domain (outside the CDR3, taken from reference TRBV30 and TRBJ2-5): SQTIHQWPATLVQPVGSPLSLECTVEGTSNPNLYWYRQAAGRGLQLLFYSVGIGQISSEVPQNLSASRPQDRQFILSSKKLLLSDSGFYLCAWSVSQETQYFGPGTRLLVL.

The chain is built from TRBV28 and TRBJ1-2, with D uncertain. The V gene's germline CDR1 is MDHEN and CDR2 SYDVKM. This CDR3 is built from 14 residues. Trimming cost V 6 bases and J 0 bases, with 11 bases left between them. DNA of the CDR3: TGTGCCAGCAGCCCCTACGAATCTAACTATGGCTACACCTTC. The encoded protein is CASSPYESNYGYTF.

This chain links TRBV19 with TRBJ1-2, with 7 bases matching TRBD1. Germline V gives CDR1 LNHDA, CDR2 SQIVND (reference sequence). With V trimmed by 8 bases and J by 7 bases, 10 bases remained unmatched. This CDR3 region has 13 residues. The CDR3 loop is CASATTGSGGYTF. CDR3 nucleotides: TGTGCCAGTGCAACGACAGGGAGTGGTGGCTACACCTTC. The whole variable domain, remainder taken from reference TRBV19 and TRBJ1-2, is DGGITQSPKYLFRKEGQNVTLSCEQNLNHDAMYWYRQDPGQGLRLIYYSQIVNDFQKGDIAEGYSVSREKKESFPLTVTSAQKNPTAFYLCASATTGSGGYTFGSGTRLTVV.

V usage is TRBV28 and J usage is TRBJ1-1, with 9 nucleotides matching TRBD1. The CDR3 covers 13 residues. CDR1 and CDR2 from the germline V gene are MDHEN and SYDVKM. V was pared by 6 bases and J by 11 bases, with 10 bases of the junction left unmatched. In DNA form, the CDR3 reads TGTGCCAGCAGAAAACAGGGGGCCGGAGTGGCTTTCTTT. Protein: CASRKQGAGVAFF. The variable domain in full, completed from reference TRBV28 and TRBJ1-1, reads DVKVTQSSRYLVKRTGEKVFLECVQDMDHENMFWYRQDPGLGLRLIYFSYDVKMKEKGDIPEGYSVSREKKERFSLILESASTNQTSMYLCASRKQGAGVAFFGQGTRLTVV.

V is TRBV18 and J is TRBJ2-3, with 8 bases fitting TRBD1. V lost 6 bases, J lost 1 base, and 9 bases stayed unmatched. Germline-derived CDR1 and CDR2 are KGHSH and LQKENI. CDR3 size: 16 residues. In nucleotides, the CDR3 is TGTGCCAGCTCCCCCCGAGGACAGGGTGGCACAGATACGCAGTATTTT. Amino acid sequence: CASSPRGQGGTDTQYF. The complete variable domain, with remaining parts taken from reference TRBV18 and TRBJ2-3, reads NAGVMQNPRHLVRRRGQEARLRCSPMKGHSHVYWYRQLPEEGLKFMVYLQKENIIDESGMPKERFSAEFPKEGPSILRIQQVVRGDSAAYFCASSPRGQGGTDTQYFGPGTRLTVL.

V and J are TRBV6-1 and TRBJ2-1; no reliable D call. Germline V gene sequence: CDR1 MNHNS, CDR2 SASEGT. The CDR3 consists of 18 residues. The V and J ends lost 1 base and 2 bases respectively, with 18 bases between them. The DNA of the CDR3 is TGTGCCAGCAGTGAAGTGGTGAGACGACCCCTTCCCTACAATGAGCAGTTCTTC. Translated: CASSEVVRRPLPYNEQFF.

This rearrangement joins TRBV2 to TRBJ1-1, with a weak D call TRBD1 (6 bases). The CDR3 has 12 amino acids. Germline V gene data show CDR1 as SNHLY and CDR2 as FYNNEI. Between the trimmed V and J ends, which lost 8 bases and 4 bases, there was a span of 11 bases. As DNA, the CDR3 is TGTGCCAGCGGGGGCACAGGCACTGAAGCTTTCTTT. It translates to CASGGTGTEAFF.

A few counts support this clone. This CDR3 is CASRAQSAGGYTF. CDR3 nucleotides: TGCGCCAGCAGGGCACAGTCCGCCGGGGGCTACACCTTC. The V gene is TRBV5-1, the J gene TRBJ1-2; D unresolved. CDR3 length equals 13 residues. Germline CDR1 is SGHRS and CDR2 is YFSETQ. Trimming took 5 bases from V and 8 from J, leaving 16 bases between them.

The chain joins TRBV30 to TRBJ2-3, with TRBD1 matching over 7 bases. Germline CDR1 and CDR2: GTSNPN and SVGIG (reference sequence). The CDR3 runs 15 residues. Germline trimming cut 4 bases from V and 3 bases from J; bases unmatched to any gene: 10. The CDR3: CAWTLGGWGTDTQYF. CDR3 DNA sequence: TGTGCCTGGACCCTAGGGGGCTGGGGAACAGATACGCAGTATTTT.